Presented here are 8 T cell receptor beta chains from one specimen sequenced in a study of cytomegalovirus exposure and HLA in healthy donors. PCR was performed using 60 Vbeta and 13 Jbeta primers. Only in-frame clones appear in the TCRdb table, and some are missing; sequencing was by immunoSEQ multiplex PCR. This table has approximately 170,000 clones, 82% appearing once. The sequenced material came from PBMCs. Receptor source: a male donor in good health and CMV-seronegative.

This chain connects TRBV20-1 to TRBJ2-1, with D unclear. Between the trimmed V and J ends, which lost 5 bases and 9 bases, there was a span of 8 bases. The length of the CDR3 is 10 residues. In germline, CDR1 is DFQATT, CDR2 SNEGSKA (reference sequence). CDR3 nucleotides: TGCAGTGCTGCCGCGAGTGAGCAGTTCTTC. Translating gives CSAAASEQFF.

The rearrangement uses TRBV4-2 and TRBJ2-2; TRBD2 matches 9 bases. J lost 6 bases, V lost 1 base, and 9 bases had no gene match. The V gene's germline CDR1 is LGHNA and CDR2 YNFKEQ. This CDR3 comprises 17 residues. Written as DNA, the CDR3 is TGTGCCAGCAGCCAAGTGCGTCTTAGCGGGGGCGCCGGGGAGCTGTTTTTT. Amino acids: CASSQVRLSGGAGELFF.

This chain uses TRBV5-4 with TRBJ1-3, with 9 bases aligning to TRBD1. The length of the CDR3 is 16 residues. V gave up 0 bases and J gave up 2 bases; unmatched junction bases: 3. Germline loops: CDR1 SGHNT, CDR2 YYREEE (reference sequence). The CDR3 nucleotides read TGTGCCAGCAGCTTGGACCGACAGGGGGCTGGAAACACCATATATTTT. Translating it yields CASSLDRQGAGNTIYF.

The chain uses TRBV7-9 and TRBJ2-7, with a weak D call TRBD1 (6 bases). From germline, CDR1 is SEHNR and CDR2 FQNEAQ (reference sequence). This CDR3 spans 14 amino acids. The V end lost 3 bases, the J end lost 5 bases, and 14 bases lay between the germline ends. The CDR3 DNA reads as TGTGCCAGCAGCTTGGGGACAAGCCGGGACGAGCAGTACTTC. Protein sequence: CASSLGTSRDEQYF.

The chain carries TRBV6-6 and TRBJ2-7, with 7 bases matching TRBD2. Trimming at V came to 6 bases and at J to 5 bases, leaving 7 bases not matched to a gene. In germline, CDR1 is MNHNY, CDR2 SVGAGI (reference sequence). CDR3 length: 13 amino acids. The CDR3: CASSPGGFNEQYF. CDR3 nucleotide sequence: TGTGCCAGCAGCCCCGGGGGGTTCAACGAGCAGTACTTC.

The chain joins TRBV5-8 to TRBJ1-6; the match to TRBD1 covers 9 bases. In germline, CDR1 is SGHTS, CDR2 YDEGEE. This CDR3 contains 14 residues. Germline trimming cut 4 bases from V and 8 bases from J; bases unmatched to any gene: 4. CDR3 protein: CASSNGTGYSPLHF. In DNA, the CDR3 is TGTGCCAGCAGCAACGGGACAGGGTATTCACCCCTCCACTTT.

The CDR3 DNA reads as TGTGCCTGGAGCCAGGGACAGGGTTGGCGGCAGCCCCAGCATTTT. Residues: CAWSQGQGWRQPQHF. The rearrangement joins TRBV30 to TRBJ1-5; 9 nucleotides match TRBD1. The germline CDR1 and CDR2 sequences are GTSNPN and SVGIG (reference sequence). The CDR3 runs 15 residues. J lost 7 bases, V lost 3 bases, and 10 bases had no gene match. Together with reference TRBV30 and TRBJ1-5, the CDR3 gives the full variable domain: SQTIHQWPATLVQPVGSPLSLECTVEGTSNPNLYWYRQAAGRGLQLLFYSVGIGQISSEVPQNLSASRPQDRQFILSSKKLLLSDSGFYLCAWSQGQGWRQPQHFGDGTRLSIL.

This chain joins TRBV2 and TRBJ1-2; a possible D gene is TRBD1 (6 bases). The CDR3 covers 12 residues. The germline V gene encodes CDR1 SNHLY and CDR2 FYNNEI. The ends were cut back, 6 bases at V and 8 bases at J, with 13 bases in the middle. DNA of the CDR3: TGTGCCAGCAGGGACAGTATCTTAGGCTACACCTTC. It codes for CASRDSILGYTF.